This T cell receptor (beta chain) came from a study of vaccination and CD4 T cells after COVID-19. Germline V CDR1 and CDR2: DFQATT, SNEGSKA (reference sequence). The CDR3 totals 14 residues. The V end was cut by 0 bases, the J end by 1 base, with 8 bases between. An Oncomine TCR Beta short-read assay was used to sequence the DNA from cultured CD4+ T cells. TCRdb re-analysed the PCR reads in MiXCR, keeping a single row per CDR3 protein. The sample contains around 18,000 distinct CDR3 sequences, 56% of which appear only once. Treatment given: roughly 10-day PBMC culture with coronavirus spike peptide pools or control peptides (ViraFEST assay). This clonotype was detected a few times. Its antigen is undetermined.

The rearrangement uses TRBV20-1 and TRBJ2-3; tentatively, D is TRBD1 or TRBD2 (5 bases each). The sample consisted of CD4+ T cells from blood, cultured in vitro. This clonotype was obtained from a human donor who had recovered from COVID-19. CDR3 in amino acids: CSARDRGGTDTQYF. CDR3 DNA sequence: TGCAGTGCTAGAGATCGGGGCGGCACAGATACGCAGTATTTT.